This T cell receptor beta chain was sequenced in a study of shared clonotypes between healthy human individuals. Per the original data handling: ImmunoSEQ gave junction-only sequences without quality scores, so filtering differed. Clones were sequenced by immunoSEQ multiplex PCR, and TCRdb holds only the in-frame ones, with some missing. That table furnishes V, J and clone size, whereas the DNA furnished D and trimming. The sample contains about 600,000 clones, around 77% of which appear only once. J lost 5 bases, V lost 0 bases, and 6 bases had no gene match. Germline CDR1 and CDR2: LGHNA and YSLEER. The CDR3 sequence is 16 residues long. Donors were Caucasian adults residing in Nashville, Tennessee, USA.

V gene TRBV4-3 combines with J gene TRBJ1-5, with 8 positions matching TRBD1. The TCR sequence derives from a woman aged 40-49 years in good health. Some clones in this sample may be carry-over from other donors' samples. The specimen sequenced was PBMCs. CDR3 DNA sequence: TGCGCCAGCAGCCAAGAGGTCGGACAGGGCCATCAGCCCCAGCATTTT. Protein product: CASSQEVGQGHQPQHF.